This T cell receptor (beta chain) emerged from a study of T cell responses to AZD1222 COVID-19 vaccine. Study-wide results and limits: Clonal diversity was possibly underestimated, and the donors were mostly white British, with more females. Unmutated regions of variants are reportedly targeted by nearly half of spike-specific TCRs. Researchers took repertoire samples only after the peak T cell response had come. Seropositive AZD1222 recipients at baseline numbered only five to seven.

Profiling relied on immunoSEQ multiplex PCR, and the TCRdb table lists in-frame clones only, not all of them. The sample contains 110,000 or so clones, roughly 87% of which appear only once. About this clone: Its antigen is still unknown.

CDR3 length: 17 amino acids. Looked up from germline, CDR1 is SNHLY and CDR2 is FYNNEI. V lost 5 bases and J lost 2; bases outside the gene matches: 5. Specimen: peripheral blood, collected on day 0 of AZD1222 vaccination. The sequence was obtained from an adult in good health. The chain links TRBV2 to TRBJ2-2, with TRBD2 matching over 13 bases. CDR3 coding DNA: TGTGCCAGCAGTATGCGGACTAGCGGGGGAAACACCGGGGAGCTGTTTTTT. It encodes CASSMRTSGGNTGELFF.